The source of this T cell receptor (beta chain) is a study of tumor-infiltrating lymphocytes in glioblastoma multiforme (dated by TCRdb to 2015 to 2018). With regard to the full study: Whether intratumoral genomic heterogeneity fosters TIL diversity was tested through joint investigation of somatic mutations, TIL diversity and immune response activity. Beyond this particular receptor, the publication reports: T cells were not sorted into functional subsets, and such sorting was noted by the authors as a future improvement. Because T cells carry unequal numbers of TCR transcripts, RNA-based TCR sequencing may distort clone frequencies. Only one glioblastoma patient was included in the TCR and somatic mutation analysis, limiting generalizability.

The AllPrep DNA/RNA mini kit was used to purify genomic DNA and total RNA at the same time from each of the approximately 11 tumor samples. OD 260/280 ratios above 1.9 and RNA integrity numbers above 6.5 were observed for all RNA. Using a modified ARM-PCR protocol with multiple V-beta primers and a C-beta primer, the team built TCRB libraries from RNA through three nested multiplex PCR rounds. Starting from 0.45 to 0.5 ug of total RNA, TCRB-specific cDNA was synthesized using ProtoScript II Reverse Transcriptase and a C-beta primer. For the TCRB libraries, no unique molecular identifiers were described. The third PCR added barcodes and adapters over roughly 23 cycles with Deep VentR (exo-) polymerase, followed by gel purification of 250-500 bp bands. TCRB libraries were sequenced with 250 bp paired-end reads on an Illumina HiSeq 2500. The authors' pipeline ran thus. The reads were cleaned with Trimmomatic, merged with FLASH and assigned V, D and J segments with MiGEC before being analyzed in VDJtools. The Shannon-Wiener diversity index, calculated using VDJtools, was used to quantify repertoire diversity. TCRdb ran its own pipeline on the public reads, namely fastp trimming at Q25 and MiXCR clone calling, and kept in-frame beta chains. Here each entry gathers all rows of one CDR3 protein and keeps the most common genes and DNA. The V and J calls shown here were made by TCRdb, not taken from the authors' results. This sample has around 8,800 distinct CDR3 sequences in its table, and 74% of those were observed once. The ten largest account for 60% to 85% of the sample.

On this clonotype itself: Its antigen remains unidentified. Base qualities are missing; no much larger clone stands one base away.

Trimming removed 3 bases from V and 7 bases from J, leaving 12 bases between the germline ends. The germline V gene (reference sequence) supplies CDR1 PRHDT and CDR2 FYEKMQ. The CDR3 measures 14 amino acids from cysteine to phenylalanine. Solely the CDR3 DNA is kept, with 42 bases framed from the first base. The sequence came from a male donor with glioblastoma. Sequenced material: brain tumor tissue. The chain was built from TRBV13 and TRBJ1-4, and the D gene may be TRBD1, 5 bases matching. The DNA is as follows: TGTGCCAGCAGCTTCAGGGCGGGTATTGAAAAACTGTTTTTT. This is translated as CASSFRAGIEKLFF. The full variable domain, completed from the reference TRBV13 and TRBJ1-4 proteins outside the CDR3, reads AAGVIQSPRHLIKEKRETATLKCYPIPRHDTVYWYQQGPGQDPQFLISFYEKMQSDKGSIPDRFSAQQFSDYHSELNMSSLELGDSALYFCASSFRAGIEKLFFGSGTQLSVL.